This TCR beta chain was identified during a study of blood T cell repertoires in COVID-19. This table comes from immunoSEQ multiplex PCR, and its TCRdb copy is limited to in-frame clones, with some not included. The data hold fewer than 40,000 clones, with roughly nine tenths observed a single time. The CDR3 runs to 15 residues. Germline trimming cut 3 bases from V and 2 bases from J; bases unmatched to any gene: 2. Germline V gene data show CDR1 as SEHNR and CDR2 as FQNEAQ (reference sequence). The sequenced material came from peripheral blood. The TCR was taken from a woman of 80 years or more with active or convalescent COVID-19. The gene calls are TRBV7-9 and TRBJ2-5; 11 bases are shared with TRBD2. The CDR3 reads CASSFRLAGQETQYF. The CDR3 DNA sequence: TGTGCCAGCAGCTTTAGACTAGCGGGGCAAGAGACCCAGTACTTC.